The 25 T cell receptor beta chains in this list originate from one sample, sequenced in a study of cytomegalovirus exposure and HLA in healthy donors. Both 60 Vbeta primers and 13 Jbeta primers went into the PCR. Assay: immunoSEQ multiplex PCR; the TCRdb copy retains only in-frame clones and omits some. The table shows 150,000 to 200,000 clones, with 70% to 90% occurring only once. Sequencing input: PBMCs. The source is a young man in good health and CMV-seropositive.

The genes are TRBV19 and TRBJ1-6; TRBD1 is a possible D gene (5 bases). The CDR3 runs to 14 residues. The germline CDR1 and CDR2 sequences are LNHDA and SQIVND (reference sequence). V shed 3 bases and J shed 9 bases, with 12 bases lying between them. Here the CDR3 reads CASSMTQVTSPLHF. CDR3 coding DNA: TGTGCCAGTAGTATGACACAGGTGACTTCACCCCTCCACTTT.

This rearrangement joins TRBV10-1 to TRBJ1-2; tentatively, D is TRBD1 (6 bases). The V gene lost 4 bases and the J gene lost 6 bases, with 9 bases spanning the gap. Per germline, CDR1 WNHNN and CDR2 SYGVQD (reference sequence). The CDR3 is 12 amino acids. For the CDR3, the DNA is TGCGCCAGCAGTGCGGGGGGCGATGGCTACACCTTC. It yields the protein CASSAGGDGYTF.

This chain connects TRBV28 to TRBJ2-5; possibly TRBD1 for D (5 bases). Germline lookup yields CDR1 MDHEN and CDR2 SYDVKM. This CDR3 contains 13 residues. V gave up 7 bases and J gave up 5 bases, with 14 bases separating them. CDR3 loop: CASTVAGRETQYF. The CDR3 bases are TGTGCCAGCACCGTGGCAGGGCGGGAGACCCAGTACTTC.

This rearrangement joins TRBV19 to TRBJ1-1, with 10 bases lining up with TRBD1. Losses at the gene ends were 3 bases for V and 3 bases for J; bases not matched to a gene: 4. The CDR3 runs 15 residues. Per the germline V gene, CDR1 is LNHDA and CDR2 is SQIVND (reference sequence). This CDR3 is CASSISGQGDTEAFF. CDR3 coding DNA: TGTGCCAGTAGTATTTCAGGACAGGGGGACACTGAAGCTTTCTTT.

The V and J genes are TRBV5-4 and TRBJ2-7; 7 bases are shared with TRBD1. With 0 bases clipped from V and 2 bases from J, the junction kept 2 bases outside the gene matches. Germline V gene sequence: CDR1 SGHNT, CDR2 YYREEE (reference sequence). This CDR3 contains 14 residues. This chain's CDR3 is CASSLGRGPYEQYF. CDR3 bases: TGTGCCAGCAGCTTGGGAAGGGGGCCCTACGAGCAGTACTTC.

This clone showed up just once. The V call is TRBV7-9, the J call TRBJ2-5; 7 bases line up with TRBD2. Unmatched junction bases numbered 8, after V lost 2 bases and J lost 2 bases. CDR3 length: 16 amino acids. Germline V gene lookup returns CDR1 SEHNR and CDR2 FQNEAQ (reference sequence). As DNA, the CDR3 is TGTGCCAGCAGCTTAATTCTAGCGGTGGTACAAGAGACCCAGTACTTC. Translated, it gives CASSLILAVVQETQYF.

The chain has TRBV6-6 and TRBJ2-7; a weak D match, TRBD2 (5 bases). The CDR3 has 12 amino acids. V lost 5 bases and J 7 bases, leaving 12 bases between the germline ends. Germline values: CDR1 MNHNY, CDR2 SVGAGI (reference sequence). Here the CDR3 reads CASSRPPGEQYF. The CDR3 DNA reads TGTGCCAGCAGTCGACCGCCGGGGGAGCAGTACTTC.

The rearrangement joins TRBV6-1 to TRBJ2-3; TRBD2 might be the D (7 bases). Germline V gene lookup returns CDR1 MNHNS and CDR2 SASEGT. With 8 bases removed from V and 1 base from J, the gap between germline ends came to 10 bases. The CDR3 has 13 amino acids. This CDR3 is CASGGAGTDTQYF. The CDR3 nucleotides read TGTGCCAGCGGGGGGGCTGGCACAGATACGCAGTATTTT.

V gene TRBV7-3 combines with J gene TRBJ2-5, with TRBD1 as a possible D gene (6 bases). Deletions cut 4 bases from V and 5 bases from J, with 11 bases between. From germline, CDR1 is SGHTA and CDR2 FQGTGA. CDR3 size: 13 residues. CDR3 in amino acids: CASSSAGEETQYF. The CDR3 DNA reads TGTGCCAGCAGCTCTGCAGGGGAGGAGACCCAGTACTTC.

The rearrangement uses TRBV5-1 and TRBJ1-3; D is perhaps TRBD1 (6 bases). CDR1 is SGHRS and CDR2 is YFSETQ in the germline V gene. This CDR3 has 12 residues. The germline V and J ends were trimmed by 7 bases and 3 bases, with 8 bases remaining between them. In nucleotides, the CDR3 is TGCGCCAGCCGGGACATTGGAAACACCATATATTTT. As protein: CASRDIGNTIYF.

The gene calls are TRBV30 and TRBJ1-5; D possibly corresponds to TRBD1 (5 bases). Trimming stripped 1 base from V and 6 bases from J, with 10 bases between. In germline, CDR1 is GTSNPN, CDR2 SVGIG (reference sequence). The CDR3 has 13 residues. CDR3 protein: CAWSGGEGQPQHF. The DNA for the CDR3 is TGTGCCTGGAGTGGGGGGGAGGGTCAGCCCCAGCATTTT.

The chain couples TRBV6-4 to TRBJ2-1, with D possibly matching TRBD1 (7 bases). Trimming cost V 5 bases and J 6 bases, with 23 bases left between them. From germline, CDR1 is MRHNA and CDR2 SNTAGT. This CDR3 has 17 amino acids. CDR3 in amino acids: CASSLYGTQGGINEQFF. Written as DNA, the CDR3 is TGTGCCAGCAGTCTCTACGGGACCCAGGGGGGTATCAATGAGCAGTTCTTC.

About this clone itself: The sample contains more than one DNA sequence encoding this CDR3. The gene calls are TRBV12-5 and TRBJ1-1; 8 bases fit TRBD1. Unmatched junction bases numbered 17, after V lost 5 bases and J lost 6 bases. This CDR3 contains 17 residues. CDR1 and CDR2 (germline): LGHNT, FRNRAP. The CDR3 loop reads CASGEPLSGGAYAEAFF. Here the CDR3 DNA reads TGTGCTAGTGGTGAACCCTTATCAGGGGGCGCGTATGCTGAAGCTTTCTTT.

The chain's CDR3 is CARTIPGLADYNEQFF. CDR3 coding DNA: TGCGCCAGGACAATACCGGGACTAGCGGACTACAATGAGCAGTTCTTC. The gene calls are TRBV5-1 and TRBJ2-1; 11 bases are a match to TRBD2. This CDR3 has 16 amino acids. Germline values: CDR1 SGHRS, CDR2 YFSETQ. Trimming cost V 8 bases and J 3 bases; bases outside gene matches: 10.

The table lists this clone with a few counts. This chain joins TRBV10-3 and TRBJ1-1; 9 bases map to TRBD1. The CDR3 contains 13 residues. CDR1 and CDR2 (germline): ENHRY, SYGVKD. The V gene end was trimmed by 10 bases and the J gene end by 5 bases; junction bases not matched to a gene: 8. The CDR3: CAKDRGFSTEAFF. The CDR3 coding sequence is TGTGCCAAGGACAGGGGTTTTTCGACTGAAGCTTTCTTT.

This CDR3 reads CASSQPRQGLRYGYTF. For the CDR3, the DNA is TGTGCCAGCAGCCAACCGAGACAGGGGTTAAGGTATGGCTACACCTTC. V usage is TRBV4-2 and J usage is TRBJ1-2; 8 nucleotides align to TRBD1. With 2 bases clipped from V and 5 bases from J, the junction kept 10 bases outside the gene matches. This CDR3 is built from 16 residues. Germline CDR1 reads LGHNA; CDR2 reads YNFKEQ.

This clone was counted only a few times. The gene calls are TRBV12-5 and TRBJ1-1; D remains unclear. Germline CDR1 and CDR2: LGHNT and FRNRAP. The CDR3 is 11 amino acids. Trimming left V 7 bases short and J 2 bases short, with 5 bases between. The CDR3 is CASAQNTEAFF. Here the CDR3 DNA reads TGTGCTAGTGCCCAAAACACTGAAGCTTTCTTT.

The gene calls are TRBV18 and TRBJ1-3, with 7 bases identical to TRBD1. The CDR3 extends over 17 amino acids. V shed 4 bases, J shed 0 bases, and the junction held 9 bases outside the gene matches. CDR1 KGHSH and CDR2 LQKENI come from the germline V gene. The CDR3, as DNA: TGTGCCAGCTCACGGATACCGGGACAGAGCTCTGGAAACACCATATATTTT. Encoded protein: CASSRIPGQSSGNTIYF.

The CDR3 reads CASGLVRTGRTDTQYF. CDR3 DNA sequence: TGTGCTAGTGGTTTGGTCAGGACAGGGCGCACAGATACGCAGTATTTT. The genes are TRBV12-5 and TRBJ2-3; 8 bases agree with TRBD1. This CDR3 comprises 16 residues. V shed 0 bases and J 1 base; nucleotides not matched to a gene: 3. In germline, CDR1 is LGHNT, CDR2 FRNRAP.

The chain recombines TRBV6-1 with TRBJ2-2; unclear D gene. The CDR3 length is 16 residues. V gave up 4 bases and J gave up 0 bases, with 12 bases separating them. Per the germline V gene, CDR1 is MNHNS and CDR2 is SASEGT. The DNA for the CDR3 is TGTGCCAGCAGTGTCAGAACGTCCTCGAACACCGGGGAGCTGTTTTTT. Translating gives CASSVRTSSNTGELFF.

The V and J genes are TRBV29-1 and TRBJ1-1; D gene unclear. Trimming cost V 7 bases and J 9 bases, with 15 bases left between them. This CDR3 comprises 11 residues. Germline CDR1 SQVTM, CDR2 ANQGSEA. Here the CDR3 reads CSAPRGEQAFF. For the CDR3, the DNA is TGCAGCGCACCCCGGGGAGAGCAAGCTTTCTTT.

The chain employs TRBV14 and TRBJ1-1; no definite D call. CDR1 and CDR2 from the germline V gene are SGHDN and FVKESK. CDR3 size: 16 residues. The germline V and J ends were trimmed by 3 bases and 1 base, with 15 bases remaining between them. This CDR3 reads CASSHAFTESNTEAFF. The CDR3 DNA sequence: TGTGCCAGCAGCCACGCCTTCACAGAGTCGAACACTGAAGCTTTCTTT.

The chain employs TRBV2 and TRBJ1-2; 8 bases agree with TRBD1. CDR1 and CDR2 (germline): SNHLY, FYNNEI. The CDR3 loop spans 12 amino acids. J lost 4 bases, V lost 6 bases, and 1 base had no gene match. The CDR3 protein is CASRGQAYGYTF. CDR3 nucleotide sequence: TGTGCCAGCAGGGGACAGGCCTATGGCTACACCTTC.

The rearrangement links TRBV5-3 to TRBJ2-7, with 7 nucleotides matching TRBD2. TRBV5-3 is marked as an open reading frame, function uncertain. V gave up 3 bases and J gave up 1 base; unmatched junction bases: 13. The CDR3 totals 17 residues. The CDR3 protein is CARSSGGGPTWSYEQYF. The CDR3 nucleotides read TGTGCCAGAAGCTCTGGCGGGGGACCCACGTGGTCCTACGAGCAGTACTTC.

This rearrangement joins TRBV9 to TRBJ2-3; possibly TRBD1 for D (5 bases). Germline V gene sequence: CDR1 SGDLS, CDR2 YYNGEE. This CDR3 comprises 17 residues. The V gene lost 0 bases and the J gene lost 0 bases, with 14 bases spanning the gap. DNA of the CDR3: TGTGCCAGCAGCGTAGTCGCTCTCAGGGCTAGCACAGATACGCAGTATTTT. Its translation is CASSVVALRASTDTQYF.